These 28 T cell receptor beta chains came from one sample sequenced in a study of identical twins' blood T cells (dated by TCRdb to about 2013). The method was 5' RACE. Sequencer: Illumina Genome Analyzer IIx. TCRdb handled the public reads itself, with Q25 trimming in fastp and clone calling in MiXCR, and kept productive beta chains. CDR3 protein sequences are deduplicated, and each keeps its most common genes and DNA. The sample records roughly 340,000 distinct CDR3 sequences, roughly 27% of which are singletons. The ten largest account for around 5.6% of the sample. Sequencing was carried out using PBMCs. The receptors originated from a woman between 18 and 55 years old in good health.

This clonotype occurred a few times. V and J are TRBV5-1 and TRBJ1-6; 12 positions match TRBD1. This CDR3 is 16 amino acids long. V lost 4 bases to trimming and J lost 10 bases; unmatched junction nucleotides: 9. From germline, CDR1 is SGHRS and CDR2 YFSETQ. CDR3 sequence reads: CASSLEGQGAQSPLHF. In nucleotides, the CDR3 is TGCGCCAGCAGCCTTGAGGGACAGGGGGCACAATCACCCCTCCACTTT.

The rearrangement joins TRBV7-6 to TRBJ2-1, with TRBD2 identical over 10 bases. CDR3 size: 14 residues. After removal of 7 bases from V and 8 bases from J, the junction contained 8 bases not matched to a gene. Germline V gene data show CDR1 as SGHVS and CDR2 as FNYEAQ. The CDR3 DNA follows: TGTGCCAGCAAGGTCCTAGCGGGAGTGGATGAGCAGTTCTTC. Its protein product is CASKVLAGVDEQFF.

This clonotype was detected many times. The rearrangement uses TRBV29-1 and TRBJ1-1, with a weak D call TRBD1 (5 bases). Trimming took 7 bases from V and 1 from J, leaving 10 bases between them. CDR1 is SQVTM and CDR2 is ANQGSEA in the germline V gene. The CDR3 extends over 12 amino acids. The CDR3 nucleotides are TGCAGCGCCAGACAGAGGAACACTGAAGCTTTCTTT. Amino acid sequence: CSARQRNTEAFF.

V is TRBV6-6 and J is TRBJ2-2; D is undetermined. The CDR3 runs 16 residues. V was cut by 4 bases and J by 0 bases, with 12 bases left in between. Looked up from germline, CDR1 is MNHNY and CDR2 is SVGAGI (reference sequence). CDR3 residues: CASSSTRATNTGELFF. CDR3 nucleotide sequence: TGTGCCAGCAGTTCCACCCGGGCGACGAACACCGGGGAGCTGTTTTTT.

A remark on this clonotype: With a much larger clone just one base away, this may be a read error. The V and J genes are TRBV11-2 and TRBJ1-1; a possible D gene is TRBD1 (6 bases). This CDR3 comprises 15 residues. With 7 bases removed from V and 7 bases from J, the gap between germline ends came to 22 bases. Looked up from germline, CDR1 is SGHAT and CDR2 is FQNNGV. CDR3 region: CASIFTGVQGIEAFF. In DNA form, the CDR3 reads TGTGCCAGCATCTTTACGGGCGTACAGGGTATTGAAGCTTTCTTT. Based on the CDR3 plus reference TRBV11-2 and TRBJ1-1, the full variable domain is EAGVAQSPRYKIIEKRQSVAFWCNPISGHATLYWYQQILGQGPKLLIQFQNNGVVDDSQLPKDRFSAERLKGVDSTLKIQPAKLEDSAVYLCASIFTGVQGIEAFFGQGTRLTVV.

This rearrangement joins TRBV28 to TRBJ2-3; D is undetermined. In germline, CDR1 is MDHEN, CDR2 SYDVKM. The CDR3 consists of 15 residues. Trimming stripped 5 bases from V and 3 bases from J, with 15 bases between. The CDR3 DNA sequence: TGTGCCAGCAGTCAACCACCCCTAAGTACAGATACGCAGTATTTT. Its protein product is CASSQPPLSTDTQYF.

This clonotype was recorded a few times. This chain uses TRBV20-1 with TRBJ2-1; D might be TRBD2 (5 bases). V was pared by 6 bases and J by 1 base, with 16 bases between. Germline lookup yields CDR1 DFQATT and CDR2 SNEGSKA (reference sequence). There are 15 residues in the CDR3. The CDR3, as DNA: TGCAGTGCAAACCCTCGACTACCGTCCTACAATGAGCAGTTCTTC. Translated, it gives CSANPRLPSYNEQFF.

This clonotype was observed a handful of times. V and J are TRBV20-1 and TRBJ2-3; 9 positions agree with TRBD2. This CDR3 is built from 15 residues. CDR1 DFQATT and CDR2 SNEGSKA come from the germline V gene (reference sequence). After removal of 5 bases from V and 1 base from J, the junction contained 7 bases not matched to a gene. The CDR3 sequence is CSAERRGGGTDTQYF. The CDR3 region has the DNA TGCAGTGCTGAGAGGCGGGGGGGTGGCACAGATACGCAGTATTTT.

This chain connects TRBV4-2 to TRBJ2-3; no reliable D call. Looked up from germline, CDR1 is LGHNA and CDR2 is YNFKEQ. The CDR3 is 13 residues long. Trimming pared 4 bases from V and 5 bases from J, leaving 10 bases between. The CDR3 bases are TGTGCCAGCAGCCCCCAAATAGGAGATACGCAGTATTTT. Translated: CASSPQIGDTQYF.

This CDR3 is CSARPLRGEGTEAFF. The DNA for the CDR3 is TGCAGTGCTAGGCCCTTACGGGGGGAGGGCACTGAAGCTTTCTTT. This chain links TRBV20-1 with TRBJ1-1; D may be TRBD1 (5 bases). V was cut by 3 bases and J by 4 bases, with 18 bases left in between. Germline assignment: CDR1 DFQATT and CDR2 SNEGSKA (reference sequence). The CDR3 extends over 15 amino acids.

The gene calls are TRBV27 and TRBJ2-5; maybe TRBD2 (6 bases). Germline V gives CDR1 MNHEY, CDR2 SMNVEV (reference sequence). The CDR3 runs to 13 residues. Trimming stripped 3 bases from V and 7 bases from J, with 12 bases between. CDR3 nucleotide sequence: TGTGCCAGCAGTTTTGGGGTGGGAGGGACCCAGTACTTC. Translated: CASSFGVGGTQYF.

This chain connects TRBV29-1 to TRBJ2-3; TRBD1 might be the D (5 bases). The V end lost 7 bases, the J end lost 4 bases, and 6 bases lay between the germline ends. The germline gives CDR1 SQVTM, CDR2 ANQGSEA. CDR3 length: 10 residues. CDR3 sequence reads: CSGGSDTQYF. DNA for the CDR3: TGCAGCGGGGGCTCAGATACGCAGTATTTT.

CDR3 bases: TGCGCCAGCAGCCTACCGGGACAGGTCCCTGAAGCTTTCTTT. Its protein product is CASSLPGQVPEAFF. V gene TRBV5-1 combines with J gene TRBJ1-1, with 8 bases aligning to TRBD1. The germline CDR1 and CDR2 sequences are SGHRS and YFSETQ. V shed 4 bases, J shed 6 bases, and the junction held 8 bases outside the gene matches. This CDR3 is 14 amino acids long.

Here the CDR3 DNA reads TGTGCCAGCAGCCGGAGGACTAGCTATACCGGGGAGCTGTTTTTT. This sequence encodes CASSRRTSYTGELFF. The genes are TRBV7-2 and TRBJ2-2, with 8 bases matching TRBD2. There are 15 residues in the CDR3. Germline loops: CDR1 SGHTA, CDR2 FQGNSA. J gave up 5 bases and V 5 bases, and 7 bases lay outside the gene matches.

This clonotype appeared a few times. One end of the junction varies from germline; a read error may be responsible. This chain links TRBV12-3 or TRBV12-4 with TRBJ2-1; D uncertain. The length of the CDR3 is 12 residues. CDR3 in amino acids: CASSPLLGEQFF. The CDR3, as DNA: TGTGCCAGCAGCCCATTACTGGGTGAGCAGTTCTTT.

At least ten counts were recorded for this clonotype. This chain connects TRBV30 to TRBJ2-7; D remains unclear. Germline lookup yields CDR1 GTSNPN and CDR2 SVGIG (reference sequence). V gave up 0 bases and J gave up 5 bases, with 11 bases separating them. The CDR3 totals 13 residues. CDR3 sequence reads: CAWSVGSLHEQYF. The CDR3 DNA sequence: TGTGCCTGGAGTGTTGGTAGCTTACACGAGCAGTACTTC.

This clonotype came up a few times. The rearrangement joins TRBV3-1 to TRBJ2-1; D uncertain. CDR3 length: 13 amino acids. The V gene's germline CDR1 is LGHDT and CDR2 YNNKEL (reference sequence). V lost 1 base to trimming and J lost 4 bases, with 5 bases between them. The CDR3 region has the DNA TGTGCCAGCAGCCAAGGGGATTACAATGAGCAGTTCTTC. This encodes CASSQGDYNEQFF.

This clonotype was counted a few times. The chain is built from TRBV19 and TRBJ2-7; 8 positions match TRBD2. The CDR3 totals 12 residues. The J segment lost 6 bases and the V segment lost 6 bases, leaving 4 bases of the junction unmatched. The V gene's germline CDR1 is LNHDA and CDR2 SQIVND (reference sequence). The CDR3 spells CASRLTSGEQYF. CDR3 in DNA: TGTGCCAGTAGGCTCACTAGCGGCGAGCAGTACTTC.

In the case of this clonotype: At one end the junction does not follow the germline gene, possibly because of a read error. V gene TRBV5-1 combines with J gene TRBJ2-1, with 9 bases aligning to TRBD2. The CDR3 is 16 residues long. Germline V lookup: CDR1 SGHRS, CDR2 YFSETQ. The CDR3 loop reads CASRTTSGSSYNEQFF. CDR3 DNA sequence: TGCGCCAGCAGAACGACTAGCGGAAGCTCCTACAATGAACAGTTCTTC.

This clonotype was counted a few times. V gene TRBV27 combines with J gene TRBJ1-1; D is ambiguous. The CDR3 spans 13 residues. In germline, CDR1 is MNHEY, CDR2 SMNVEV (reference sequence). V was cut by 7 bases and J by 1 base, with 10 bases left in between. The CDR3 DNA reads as TGTGCCAGCAAATTCGATGGGAACACTGAAGCTTTCTTT. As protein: CASKFDGNTEAFF.

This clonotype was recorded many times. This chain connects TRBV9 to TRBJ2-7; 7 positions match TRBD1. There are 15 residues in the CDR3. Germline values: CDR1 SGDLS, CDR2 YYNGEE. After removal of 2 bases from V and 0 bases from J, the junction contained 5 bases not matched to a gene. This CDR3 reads CASSVTGTASYEQYF. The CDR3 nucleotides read TGTGCCAGCAGCGTCACCGGGACAGCCTCCTACGAGCAGTACTTC.

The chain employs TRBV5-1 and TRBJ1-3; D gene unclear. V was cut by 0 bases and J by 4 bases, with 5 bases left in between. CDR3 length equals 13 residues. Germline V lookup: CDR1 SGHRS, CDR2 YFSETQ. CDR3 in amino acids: CASSLVPGNTIYF. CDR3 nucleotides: TGCGCCAGCAGCTTGGTTCCGGGAAACACCATATATTTT.

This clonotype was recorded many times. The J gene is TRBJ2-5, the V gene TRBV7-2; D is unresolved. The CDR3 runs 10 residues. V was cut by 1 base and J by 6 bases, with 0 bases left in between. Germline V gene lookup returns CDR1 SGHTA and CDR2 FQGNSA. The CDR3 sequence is CASSLETQYF. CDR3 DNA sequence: TGTGCCAGCAGCTTAGAGACCCAGTACTTC.

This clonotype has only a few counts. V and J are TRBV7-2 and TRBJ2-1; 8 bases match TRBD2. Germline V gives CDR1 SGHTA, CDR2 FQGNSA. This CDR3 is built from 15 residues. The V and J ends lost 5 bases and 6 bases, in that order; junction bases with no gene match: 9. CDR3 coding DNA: TGTGCCAGCAGCAACCCTAGCGGGTATTTCAATGAGCAGTTCTTC. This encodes CASSNPSGYFNEQFF.

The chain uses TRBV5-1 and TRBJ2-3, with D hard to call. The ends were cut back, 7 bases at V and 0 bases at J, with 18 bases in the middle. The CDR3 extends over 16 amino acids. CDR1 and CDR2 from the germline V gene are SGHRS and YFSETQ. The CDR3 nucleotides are TGCGCCAGCTCATCACTGCACAACCCTAGCACAGATACGCAGTATTTT. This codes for CASSSLHNPSTDTQYF.

The CDR3 spells CASSREGPAMNTEAFF. The CDR3 DNA reads TGTGCCAGCAGTCGAGAAGGACCGGCGATGAACACTGAAGCTTTCTTT. The chain employs TRBV7-9 and TRBJ1-1; D unresolved. V was shortened by 6 bases and J by 0 bases, with 17 bases between the two germline ends. The CDR3 loop spans 16 amino acids. Germline CDR1 and CDR2: SEHNR and FQNEAQ (reference sequence).

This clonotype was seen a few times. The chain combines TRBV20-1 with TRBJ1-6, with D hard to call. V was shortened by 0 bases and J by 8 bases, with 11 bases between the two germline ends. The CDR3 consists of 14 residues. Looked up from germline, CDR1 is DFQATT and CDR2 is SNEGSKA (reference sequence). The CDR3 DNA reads TGCAGTGCTAGAGAGATGCAGAGAGATTCACCCCTCCACTTT. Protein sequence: CSAREMQRDSPLHF.

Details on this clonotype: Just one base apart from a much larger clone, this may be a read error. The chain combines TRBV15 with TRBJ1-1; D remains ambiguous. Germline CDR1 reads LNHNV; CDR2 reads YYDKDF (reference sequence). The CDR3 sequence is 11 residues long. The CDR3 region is CATSGETEAFF. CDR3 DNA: TGTGCCACCAGCGGAGAAACTGAAGCTTTCTTT.